This TCR beta chain was identified during a study of T-cell reconstitution after alpha-beta-depleted transplantation in children. As it was prepared, the TCRbeta library received unique molecular identifiers. Each CDR3 protein is one row after TCRdb ran MiXCR on the PCR reads. The table records about 340,000 distinct CDR3 sequences, about 9.4% of them present only once. A few counts support this clonotype. The CDR3 is 20 amino acids. Germline CDR1 and CDR2: MDHEN and SYDVKM. Trimming took 3 bases from V and 1 from J; bases not matched to a gene: 18. This chain connects TRBV28 to TRBJ2-4; the match to TRBD1 covers 7 bases. The material sequenced was PBMCs from the stem cell graft donor, taken from the stem cell graft. The receptor comes from a human donor who donated a stem cell graft to a child with acute lymphoblastic leukemia. The CDR3 bases are TGTGCCAGCAGTTTTCTGGCCCCCCGGGCAGGGGGTACCGCCAAAAACATTCAGTACTTC. Encoded protein: CASSFLAPRAGGTAKNIQYF. Complete variable domain (other parts from reference TRBV28 and TRBJ2-4): DVKVTQSSRYLVKRTGEKVFLECVQDMDHENMFWYRQDPGLGLRLIYFSYDVKMKEKGDIPEGYSVSREKKERFSLILESASTNQTSMYLCASSFLAPRAGGTAKNIQYFGAGTRLSVL.